The sequence of this T cell receptor (beta chain) was determined in a study of monozygotic twins with inflammatory bowel disease. Findings and limits, study-wide: Diversity of TCRbeta measured by inverse Simpson was lower in IBD patients than in healthy co-twins. Twins with IBD had fewer clonotypes in common with others than healthy twins, particularly during disease activity.

This CDR3 spans 17 amino acids. Each sample's cDNA came from eight separate reactions. UMIs that had a 6-nucleotide sample barcode were put in using template switching. TCRdb re-called the 5' RACE reads; one entry per CDR3 protein, DNA not given. The listing contains 300,000 to 400,000 distinct CDR3 sequences. A word on this clonotype: Its antigen is still unknown.

The receptor was isolated from a human donor with ulcerative colitis or Crohn's disease, or a healthy co-twin of an affected twin (not recorded which). V gene TRBV12-3 or TRBV12-4 combines with J gene TRBJ2-1; there is no DNA to check the TCRdb D call of TRBD2. Source material: blood. CDR3 protein: CASSSGTSDRSLNEQFF.